These T cell receptor beta chains were read from a single sample in a study of blood T cell repertoires in COVID-19. Sequencing used immunoSEQ multiplex PCR; TCRdb keeps in-frame clones, though not all of them. The table shows 65,000 to 85,000 clones, with around 79% occurring only once. The sequencing sample was made of peripheral blood. These receptors were collected from a human donor in a cohort sampled during active COVID-19. CDR3s include the opening cysteine and the closing phenylalanine or tryptophan. D genes are given only for firm matches. Clone sizes are given selectively: once, few, many, or a class where the clone is expanded.

TRBJ1-1 | NA | NA | TRBV29-1 | TGCAGCGTTGGTACGGGGTTAGCTTTCTTT | CSVGTGLAFF
TRBJ2-3 | NA | TRBD2 | TRBV10-3 | TGTGCCATCGCGGGGGGAATAGCGGGGGGCCCAGATACGCAGTATTTT | CAIAGGIAGGPDTQYF
TRBJ2-3 | NA | TRBD2 | TRBV5-4 | TGTGCCAGCAGCCAGACTGGGACTAGCGGGGGGAGAGATACGCAGTATTTT | CASSQTGTSGGRDTQYF
TRBJ2-7 | once | NA | TRBV5-1 | TGCGCCAGCAGCCTCAACCCGGGGGAGCAGTACTTC | CASSLNPGEQYF
TRBJ1-3 | NA | NA | TRBV20-1 | TGCAGTGCTAGTCCGGGACTCAGGTGGGGAAACACCATATATTTT | CSASPGLRWGNTIYF
TRBJ2-1 | few | TRBD1 | TRBV5-6 | TGTGCCAGCAGCTCCCGGGACAGGCTCAACAATGAGCAGTTCTTC | CASSSRDRLNNEQFF
TRBJ1-2 | few | TRBD1 | TRBV13 | TGTGCCAGCAGCTTCCGACAGGGCTATCCCGCTAACTATGGCTACACCTTC | CASSFRQGYPANYGYTF
TRBJ2-3 | NA | NA | TRBV6-6 | TGTGCCACAGGGACTTCGAGCACAGATACGCAGTATTTT | CATGTSSTDTQYF
TRBJ2-7 | NA | NA | TRBV7-9 | TGTGCCAGCAGCTTGTCGGACTTATACGAGCAGTACTTC | CASSLSDLYEQYF
TRBJ2-1 | NA | TRBD2 | TRBV19 | TGTGCCAGTAGAGGGCTAGCGGGGGTCTCCTACAATGAGCAGTTCTTC | CASRGLAGVSYNEQFF
TRBJ2-4 | NA | TRBD1 | TRBV11-3 | TGTGCCAGCAGCTTAGTCCGACAGGGCCTAGCCAAAAACATTCAGTACTTC | CASSLVRQGLAKNIQYF
TRBJ2-3 | NA | TRBD2 | TRBV18 | TGTGCCAGCTCACCAGCAGGACTAGCGCCTGGGGATACGCAGTATTTT | CASSPAGLAPGDTQYF
TRBJ2-1 | NA | TRBD2 | TRBV7-7 | TGTGCCAGCAGCTTACTTTCAGGTTTTGCGGGAGGGGCGTTCAATGAGCAGTTCTTC | CASSLLSGFAGGAFNEQFF
TRBJ2-5 | NA | TRBD1 | TRBV4-1 | TGCGCCAGCAGCCCACCGGGGACAGTCCAAGAGACCCAGTACTTC | CASSPPGTVQETQYF
TRBJ2-3 | once | TRBD2 | TRBV5-1 | TGCGCCAGCAGCTTGGTGGGGGGGTGGACAGATACGCAGTATTTT | CASSLVGGWTDTQYF
TRBJ2-3 | NA | TRBD2 | TRBV7-3 | TGTGCCAGCAGCTTAGCGGTATTAGCGGGGGGGCCAGATACGCAGTATTTT | CASSLAVLAGGPDTQYF
TRBJ1-2 | NA | NA | TRBV4-2 | TGTGCCAGCAGCCAAGATCTAGCAGCCTATGGCTACACCTTC | CASSQDLAAYGYTF
TRBJ2-3 | once | TRBD2 | TRBV24-1 | TGTGCCACCAGTGAGAGTCGGGGGGGTTTCACGGATACGCAGTATTTT | CATSESRGGFTDTQYF
TRBJ2-5 | few | NA | TRBV30 | TGTGCCTGGGGAGAAGGCCCATCTAGGGAGACCCAGTACTTC | CAWGEGPSRETQYF
TRBJ1-4 | NA | TRBD1 | TRBV7-2 | TGTGCCAGCAGACGGGACAGACATAATGAAAAACTGTTTTTT | CASRRDRHNEKLFF
TRBJ2-5 | NA | TRBD1 | TRBV19 | TGTGCCAGTACGTGGGACAGGTACCAAGAGACCCAGTACTTC | CASTWDRYQETQYF
TRBJ2-5 | NA | NA | TRBV11-3 | TGTGCCAGCAGCTTGTTTACAGGGCTCCAAGAGACCCAGTACTTC | CASSLFTGLQETQYF
TRBJ1-2 | NA | NA | TRBV5-5 | TGTGCCAGCAGCTCCGTTAACTATGGCTACACCTTC | CASSSVNYGYTF
TRBJ2-3 | few | TRBD2 | TRBV15 | TGTGCCACCAGCAGAGAGTCGGGAGGGCCAGATACGCAGTATTTT | CATSRESGGPDTQYF
TRBJ1-1 | once | NA | TRBV6-2/TRBV6-3 | TGTGCCAGCAGTTACCGTCGAGAGAACACTGAAGCTTTCTTT | CASSYRRENTEAFF
TRBJ2-1 | NA | NA | TRBV6-4 | TGTGCCAGCAGTGACTCCCCGGGGGAGCAGTTCTTC | CASSDSPGEQFF
TRBJ2-7 | NA | TRBD1 | TRBV7-6 | TGTGCCAGCAGCTTAGGACTGACAGGGAACTACGAGCAGTACTTC | CASSLGLTGNYEQYF
TRBJ2-3 | NA | TRBD1 | TRBV12-5 | TGTGCTAGTGGTTTCGGACAGGGGAGAGATACGCAGTATTTT | CASGFGQGRDTQYF
TRBJ1-5 | NA | TRBD1 | TRBV29-1 | TGCAGCGTTGGTGGACAGGATCCGAATCAGCCCCAGCATTTT | CSVGGQDPNQPQHF
TRBJ1-6 | few | NA | TRBV28 | TGTGCCAGCCACGCCCCAGGGGTCTTATTCTCACCCCTCCACTTT | CASHAPGVLFSPLHF
TRBJ2-2 | NA | NA | TRBV5-4 | TGTGCCAGCAGCGGTATAAGGGGGGGCACCGGGGAGCTGTTTTTT | CASSGIRGGTGELFF
TRBJ2-1 | NA | NA | TRBV9 | TGTGCCAGCAGCGCCGCGGCGCATGAGCAGTTCTTC | CASSAAAHEQFF
TRBJ2-1 | NA | TRBD1 | TRBV11-3 | TGTGCCAGCAGCTTAACAGGGGGCGATTACAATGAGCAGTTCTTC | CASSLTGGDYNEQFF
TRBJ2-5 | NA | TRBD2 | TRBV6-2/TRBV6-3 | TGTGCCAGCACCCCGGGAGGGTTAGGGGAGACCCAGTACTTC | CASTPGGLGETQYF
TRBJ2-1 | NA | NA | TRBV11-2 | TGTGCCAGCAGCCAAATGCGAGGGAACGATGAGCAGTTCTTC | CASSQMRGNDEQFF
TRBJ2-1 | NA | TRBD1 | TRBV5-4 | TGTGCCAGCAGCTTTGGGACAGGGGACAATGAGCAGTTCTTC | CASSFGTGDNEQFF
TRBJ1-1 | NA | NA | TRBV21-1 | TGTGCCAGCAGCAAAGGGGTCTCGAATTGGGAGTTGAACACTGAAGCTTTCTTT | CASSKGVSNWELNTEAFF
TRBJ1-3 | NA | NA | TRBV13 | TGTGCCAGCAGCTCCATTCCCAAAGCGACAGGAGACAGAAACACCATATATTTT | CASSSIPKATGDRNTIYF
TRBJ2-7 | few | NA | TRBV28 | TGTGCCAGCAGTCCGGGTCTACAATACGAGCAGTACTTC | CASSPGLQYEQYF
TRBJ1-3 | NA | NA | TRBV27 | TGTGCCAGCAGTGACGGGGGAACTGGAAACACCATATATTTT | CASSDGGTGNTIYF
TRBJ1-5 | NA | TRBD1 | TRBV19 | TGTGCCAGTAGTGTGACAGGGGTATGGGAGCCCCAGCATTTT | CASSVTGVWEPQHF
TRBJ2-7 | NA | TRBD1 | TRBV19 | TGTGCCAGTAGTAGAAGGACAGGGGGAGACTCCTACGAGCAGTACTTC | CASSRRTGGDSYEQYF
TRBJ2-2 | NA | TRBD2 | TRBV12-5 | TGTGCTAGTGGTTTGGTACCAAGTCGTTTAGCGGGAGGTCGCCCCCCGAACACCGGGGAGCTGTTTTTT | CASGLVPSRLAGGRPPNTGELFF
TRBJ1-1 | NA | NA | TRBV13 | TGTGCCAGCAGCTCCCTCTACTACACTGAAGCTTTCTTT | CASSSLYYTEAFF
TRBJ1-4 | NA | NA | TRBV11-2 | TGTGCCAGCAGCTCTAGGGGTCAGGTTACTAATGAAAAACTGTTTTTT | CASSSRGQVTNEKLFF
TRBJ2-3 | few | NA | TRBV7-9 | TGTGCCAGCAGAGAGATAGATACGCAGTATTTT | CASREIDTQYF
TRBJ2-1 | NA | NA | TRBV4-3 | TGCGCCAGCAGCCAAGATTCGGCGGGCTACCTGGGGAATGAGCAGTTCTTC | CASSQDSAGYLGNEQFF
TRBJ1-5 | NA | NA | TRBV6-5 | TGTGCCAGCGCTACAGGGAGTCAGCCCCAGCATTTT | CASATGSQPQHF
TRBJ2-2 | few | TRBD2 | TRBV3-1/TRBV3-2 | TGTGCCAGCAGCCGAGGACTAGCGGGAGATAGCACCGGGGAGCTGTTTTTT | CASSRGLAGDSTGELFF
TRBJ2-7 | NA | TRBD1 | TRBV5-1 | TGCGCCAGCAGCTCGGGACAGGGGCCCGAGCAGTACTTC | CASSSGQGPEQYF